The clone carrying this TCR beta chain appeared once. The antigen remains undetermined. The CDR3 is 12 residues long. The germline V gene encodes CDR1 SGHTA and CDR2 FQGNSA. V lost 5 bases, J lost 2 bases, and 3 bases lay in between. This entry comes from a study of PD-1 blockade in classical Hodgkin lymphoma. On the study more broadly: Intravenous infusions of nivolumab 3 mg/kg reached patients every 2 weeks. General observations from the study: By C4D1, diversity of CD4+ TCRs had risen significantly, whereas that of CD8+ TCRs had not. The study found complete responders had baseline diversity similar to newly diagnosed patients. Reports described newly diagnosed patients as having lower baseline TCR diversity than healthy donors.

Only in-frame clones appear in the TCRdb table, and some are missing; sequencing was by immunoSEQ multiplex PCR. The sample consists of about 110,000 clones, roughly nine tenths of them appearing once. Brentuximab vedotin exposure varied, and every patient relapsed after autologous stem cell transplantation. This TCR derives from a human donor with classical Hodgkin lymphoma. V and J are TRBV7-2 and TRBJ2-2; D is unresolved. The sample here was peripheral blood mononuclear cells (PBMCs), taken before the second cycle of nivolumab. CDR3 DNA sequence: TGTGCCAGCAGCCCCAACACCGGGGAGCTGTTTTTT. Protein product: CASSPNTGELFF.